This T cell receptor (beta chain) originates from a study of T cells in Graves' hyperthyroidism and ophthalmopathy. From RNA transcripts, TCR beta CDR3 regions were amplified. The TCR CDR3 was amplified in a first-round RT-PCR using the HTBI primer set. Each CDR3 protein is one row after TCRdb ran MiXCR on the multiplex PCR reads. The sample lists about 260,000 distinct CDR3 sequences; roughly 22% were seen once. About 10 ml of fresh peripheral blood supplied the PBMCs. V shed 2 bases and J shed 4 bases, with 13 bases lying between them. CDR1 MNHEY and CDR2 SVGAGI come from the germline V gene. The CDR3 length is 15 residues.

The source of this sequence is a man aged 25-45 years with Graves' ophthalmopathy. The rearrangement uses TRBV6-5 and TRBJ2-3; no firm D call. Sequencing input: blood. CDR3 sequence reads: CASSYDKKGSDTQYF. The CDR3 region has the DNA TGTGCCAGCAGTTACGATAAGAAGGGATCAGATACGCAGTATTTT.